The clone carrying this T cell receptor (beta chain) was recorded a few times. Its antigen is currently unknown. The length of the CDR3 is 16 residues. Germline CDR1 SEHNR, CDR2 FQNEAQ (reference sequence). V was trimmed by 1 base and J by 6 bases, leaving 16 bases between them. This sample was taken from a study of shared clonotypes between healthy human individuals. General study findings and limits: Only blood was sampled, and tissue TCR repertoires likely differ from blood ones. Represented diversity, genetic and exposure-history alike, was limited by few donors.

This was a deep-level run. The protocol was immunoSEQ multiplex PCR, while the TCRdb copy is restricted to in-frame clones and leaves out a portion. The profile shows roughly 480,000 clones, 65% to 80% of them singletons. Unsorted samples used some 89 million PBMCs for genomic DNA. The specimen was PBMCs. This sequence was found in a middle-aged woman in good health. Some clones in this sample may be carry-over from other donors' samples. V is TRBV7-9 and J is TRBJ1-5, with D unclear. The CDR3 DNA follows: TGTGCCAGCAGCTTAGGGGGAGGGTCCGAGGCTCAGCCCCAGCATTTT. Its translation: CASSLGGGSEAQPQHF.